One sample yielded the 8 T cell receptor beta chains listed below, sequenced in a study of immune heterogeneity within non-small cell lung tumors. Multiplex PCR relied on 32 V and 13 J primers to amplify TCR beta CDR3. TCRdb ran MiXCR on the multiplex PCR reads and lists one entry per CDR3 protein. The data show around 5,000 distinct CDR3 sequences, more than 25% seen once. TCRs were amplified from about 640 ng gDNA of bulk tumor per sample. Several biopsies were spaced far apart within each primary tumor and obtained as surgery took place. These patients got curative surgery after being newly diagnosed with untreated non-small cell lung cancer. The sequenced material came from lung tumor tissue. The receptors were sampled from a woman aged 45-65 years with non-small cell lung cancer.

This sequence joins TRBV10-3 and TRBJ1-1; no definite D call. The germline V gene has CDR1 ENHRY and CDR2 SYGVKD. This CDR3 has 13 amino acids. V was trimmed by 3 bases and J by 1 base, leaving 6 bases between them. As DNA, the CDR3 is TGTGCCATCAGTGATGAAGGGAACACTGAAGCTTTCTTT. This encodes CAISDEGNTEAFF.

On this clonotype: A much more abundant neighbour one base away suggests this may be a read error. V is TRBV5-1 and J is TRBJ1-2, with D perhaps TRBD1 (5 bases). V was pared by 6 bases and J by 5 bases, with 17 bases between. This CDR3 is built from 14 residues. CDR1 is SGHRS and CDR2 is YFSETQ in the germline V gene. Here the CDR3 DNA reads TGCGCCAGCACGAGGGTGATAGGGGAATATGGCTACACCTTC. This encodes CASTRVIGEYGYTF.

This sequence joins TRBV28 and TRBJ1-5; D may be TRBD1 (5 bases). With 5 bases removed from V and 7 bases from J, the gap between germline ends came to 12 bases. The V gene's germline CDR1 is MDHEN and CDR2 SYDVKM. This CDR3 spans 13 amino acids. The CDR3 region is CASSNQGNQPQHF. CDR3 nucleotide sequence: TGTGCCAGCAGTAATCAGGGAAACCAGCCCCAGCATTTT.

V usage is TRBV5-5 and J usage is TRBJ2-1; 9 bases match TRBD1. CDR1 SGHKS and CDR2 YYEKEE come from the germline V gene (reference sequence). The trim removed 2 bases at V and 8 bases at J, leaving 20 bases unmatched. The CDR3 runs 19 residues. The chain's CDR3 is CASSFAIWDRDSRGHEQFF. The DNA for the CDR3 is TGTGCCAGCAGCTTCGCAATCTGGGACAGGGATTCTCGGGGCCATGAGCAGTTCTTC.

The sample holds a few counts of this clonotype. This chain joins TRBV11-2 and TRBJ2-3; 12 bases match TRBD2. Germline CDR1 reads SGHAT; CDR2 reads FQNNGV. Losses at the gene ends were 7 bases for V and 1 base for J; bases not matched to a gene: 9. This CDR3 is 17 amino acids long. CDR3 sequence reads: CASTLAGGARGTDTQYF. The CDR3, as DNA: TGTGCCAGCACCCTAGCGGGAGGGGCCAGGGGCACAGATACGCAGTATTTT. Based on the CDR3 plus reference TRBV11-2 and TRBJ2-3, the full variable domain is EAGVAQSPRYKIIEKRQSVAFWCNPISGHATLYWYQQILGQGPKLLIQFQNNGVVDDSQLPKDRFSAERLKGVDSTLKIQPAKLEDSAVYLCASTLAGGARGTDTQYFGPGTRLTVL.

By its share, this clonotype is medium-sized. The chain links TRBV19 to TRBJ2-3; 8 positions match TRBD1. The CDR3 sequence is 15 residues long. Germline loops: CDR1 LNHDA, CDR2 SQIVND (reference sequence). J lost 0 bases, V lost 4 bases, and 3 bases had no gene match. CDR3 protein: CASSTRTGSTDTQYF. CDR3 DNA sequence: TGTGCCAGTAGTACCAGGACAGGGAGCACAGATACGCAGTATTTT. Combining the CDR3 with reference TRBV19 and TRBJ2-3 gives the whole variable domain DGGITQSPKYLFRKEGQNVTLSCEQNLNHDAMYWYRQDPGQGLRLIYYSQIVNDFQKGDIAEGYSVSREKKESFPLTVTSAQKNPTAFYLCASSTRTGSTDTQYFGPGTRLTVL.

This chain uses TRBV20-1 with TRBJ1-1, with no clear D. The CDR3 is made up of 10 amino acids. The ends were cut back, 7 bases at V and 11 bases at J, with 14 bases in the middle. Per germline, CDR1 DFQATT and CDR2 SNEGSKA (reference sequence). CDR3 protein: CSVTSSGAFF. CDR3 nucleotides: TGCAGTGTTACATCCTCGGGCGCTTTCTTT.

The V and J genes are TRBV28 and TRBJ1-2; no definite D call. CDR3 length: 12 amino acids. V lost 2 bases and J lost 4, with 5 bases in between. Germline-derived CDR1 and CDR2 are MDHEN and SYDVKM. The CDR3 here is CASSLGPYGYTF. The CDR3 DNA follows: TGTGCCAGCAGTTTAGGACCCTATGGCTACACCTTC.